This T cell receptor beta chain was profiled in a study of T-cell memory formation after mild COVID-19. Study conclusions and caveats: SARS-CoV-2 specificity was not confirmed for second-wave clones peaking on day 37.

The CDR3 covers 15 residues. Germline V lookup: CDR1 SGHTA, CDR2 FQGTGA. This clonotype was counted many times. Its target is not known. A read error may account for a junction end that differs from germline. From the 5' RACE reads, TCRdb called clonotypes with MiXCR, one entry per CDR3 protein. The sample has hundreds of thousands of distinct CDR3 sequences; around 16% are singletons. The sample taken for sequencing was PBMCs or a T cell subset sorted from them (not recorded which). The rearrangement links TRBV7-3 to TRBJ2-6; the D is unclear. This TCR was sampled from an adult woman who had mild COVID-19 (a few samples of this study predate the infection). Cell type and time point are not known. CDR3 in amino acids: CASSLTRSGANVLTF. The CDR3 bases are TGTGCCAGCAGTTTAACCCGCTCTGGGGCCAACGTCCTGACTTTC.